Shown below are 16 T cell receptor beta chains from a single sample sequenced in a study of identical twins. TCRdb independently ran MiXCR on the 5' RACE reads; one entry per CDR3 protein. The sample has hundreds of thousands of distinct CDR3 sequences, over 9% seen once. A further study also used this sample, focusing on yellow fever vaccine responses in identical twins.

Sequencing used CD8+ T cells sorted from blood. The receptors originated from a woman aged 18-29 years in good health.

J is TRBJ2-3 and V is TRBV4-1, with D tentatively TRBD2 (7 bases). Trimming took off 1 base at V and 2 bases at J, with 22 bases between the two ends. The germline V gene encodes CDR1 MGHRA and CDR2 YSYEKL. The CDR3 is made up of 19 amino acids. The chain's CDR3 is CASSQVGGMRRGLTDTQYF. In nucleotides, the CDR3 is TGCGCCAGCAGCCAAGTAGGCGGAATGAGGCGGGGGCTCACAGATACGCAGTATTTT.

The CDR3 region has the DNA TGTGCCAGCAGTCCGCCCGGGGAGCCCGTGGTCGGTGAAGCTTTCTTT. Amino acid sequence: CASSPPGEPVVGEAFF. The chain has TRBV6-1 and TRBJ1-1; no clear D gene. The CDR3 totals 16 residues. Germline CDR1 and CDR2: MNHNS and SASEGT. V gave up 5 bases and J gave up 7 bases, with 23 bases separating them.

The rearrangement joins TRBV29-1 to TRBJ2-2, with D maybe TRBD1 (7 bases). This CDR3 has 12 amino acids. The V and J ends lost 3 bases and 6 bases respectively, with 8 bases between them. Germline V gives CDR1 SQVTM, CDR2 ANQGSEA. The CDR3 region has the DNA TGCAGCGTTGACAGGGGGGCCGGGGAGCTGTTTTTT. Translation: CSVDRGAGELFF.

The V and J genes are TRBV28 and TRBJ1-5, with D perhaps matching TRBD1 (6 bases). Trimming removed 4 bases at V and 6 bases at J, with 13 bases between. CDR1 and CDR2 from the germline V gene are MDHEN and SYDVKM. The CDR3 has 14 residues. CDR3 bases: TGTGCCAGCAGTTCCTTGGGGGGCGTTCAGCCCCAGCATTTT. Its protein is CASSSLGGVQPQHF.

This clonotype was seen more than once but under ten times. V gene TRBV5-1 combines with J gene TRBJ2-3; 12 bases agree with TRBD2. Germline V lookup: CDR1 SGHRS, CDR2 YFSETQ. J gave up 2 bases and V 1 base, and 5 bases lay outside the gene matches. The CDR3 contains 17 residues. As DNA, the CDR3 is TGCGCCAGCAGCTTGTCACTAGCGGGAGGCACCACAGATACGCAGTATTTT. It specifies CASSLSLAGGTTDTQYF.

The chain carries TRBV6-1 and TRBJ2-1; D gene uncertain. This CDR3 region has 14 residues. Germline values: CDR1 MNHNS, CDR2 SASEGT. V was clipped by 1 base and J by 6 bases, with 10 bases between them. CDR3 sequence (DNA): TGTGCCAGCAGTGAAGGAACAGATTCCAATGAGCAGTTCTTC. The encoded protein is CASSEGTDSNEQFF.

This clonotype appeared a few times. V and J are TRBV20-1 and TRBJ2-1, with D maybe TRBD2 (5 bases). This CDR3 has 12 amino acids. Trimming cost V 2 bases and J 10 bases, with 12 bases left between them. Germline V gene lookup returns CDR1 DFQATT and CDR2 SNEGSKA (reference sequence). The CDR3 region is CSARFSGMEQFF. In DNA, the CDR3 is TGCAGTGCTAGATTCTCGGGGATGGAGCAGTTCTTC.

The gene calls are TRBV20-1 and TRBJ2-1; D might be TRBD1 (6 bases). CDR1 DFQATT and CDR2 SNEGSKA come from the germline V gene (reference sequence). There are 14 residues in the CDR3. Trimming cost V 6 bases and J 4 bases, with 16 bases left between them. The CDR3 DNA follows: TGCAGTGCCTCAGGAGGACAGTCTTACAATGAGCAGTTCTTC. Its protein is CSASGGQSYNEQFF.

The chain has TRBV7-6 and TRBJ1-1, with a weak D call TRBD1 (5 bases). V was shortened by 2 bases and J by 5 bases, with 15 bases between the two germline ends. This CDR3 is 15 amino acids long. Per germline, CDR1 SGHVS and CDR2 FNYEAQ. In DNA form, the CDR3 reads TGTGCCAGCAGCTTATCCGGGGGACTACTTACTGAAGCTTTCTTT. This codes for CASSLSGGLLTEAFF.

V gene TRBV5-1 combines with J gene TRBJ2-7; weak D call: TRBD2 (6 bases). Looked up from germline, CDR1 is SGHRS and CDR2 is YFSETQ. The CDR3 spans 12 residues. With 4 bases removed from V and 3 bases from J, the gap between germline ends came to 8 bases. As DNA, the CDR3 is TGCGCCAGCAGCATGGACTACTACGAGCAGTACTTC. Encoded protein: CASSMDYYEQYF.

In this sample, this clonotype turned up once. This rearrangement joins TRBV14 to TRBJ1-1, with D maybe TRBD1 (6 bases). V lost 0 bases, J lost 3 bases, and 17 bases lay in between. CDR1 is SGHDN, CDR2 FVKESK, per germline. The CDR3 spans 17 residues. The CDR3 bases are TGTGCCAGCAGCCAAGATGATCAGGGAGGGGGTGACACTGAAGCTTTCTTT. Encoded protein: CASSQDDQGGGDTEAFF.

This clonotype was seen a handful of times. This rearrangement joins TRBV6-1 to TRBJ1-1; TRBD1 aligns across 7 bases. The ends lost 2 bases at V and 11 bases at J; junction bases unmatched: 5. The CDR3 sequence is 12 residues long. Germline assignment: CDR1 MNHNS and CDR2 SASEGT. This chain's CDR3 is CASSELTGRAFF. The CDR3 DNA follows: TGTGCCAGCAGTGAATTGACAGGGAGGGCTTTCTTT.

This clonotype was picked up many times. The V call is TRBV20-1, the J call TRBJ1-1; D remains ambiguous. This CDR3 region has 13 residues. The germline gives CDR1 DFQATT, CDR2 SNEGSKA (reference sequence). Trimming took off 3 bases at V and 6 bases at J, with 14 bases between the two ends. The CDR3 DNA reads as TGCAGTGCTAGTAATACCAGGAGGGCTGAAGCTTTCTTT. As protein: CSASNTRRAEAFF.

The chain uses TRBV5-1 and TRBJ1-5; tentative D call: TRBD1 (6 bases). Trimming shortened V by 0 bases and J by 1 base, and 8 bases separated the two germline ends. Germline loops: CDR1 SGHRS, CDR2 YFSETQ. The CDR3 covers 15 residues. CDR3 protein: CASSLGGQSNQPQHF. The CDR3 DNA follows: TGCGCCAGCAGCTTGGGAGGACAGAGCAATCAGCCCCAGCATTTT.

This clonotype was detected only a few times. The genes are TRBV12-3 or TRBV12-4 and TRBJ2-2, with D possibly matching TRBD2 (6 bases). The germline V and J ends were trimmed by 8 bases and 0 bases, with 13 bases remaining between them. This CDR3 has 15 amino acids. In DNA form, the CDR3 reads TGTGCCAGCCAAGACAGACTAGCGAACACCGGGGAGCTGTTTTTT. Translating it yields CASQDRLANTGELFF.

The sample holds a few counts of this clonotype. This rearrangement joins TRBV6-5 to TRBJ2-5; possibly TRBD2 for D (5 bases). Germline CDR1 reads MNHEY; CDR2 reads SVGAGI. V gave up 3 bases and J gave up 2 bases, with 13 bases separating them. This CDR3 is built from 15 residues. The CDR3 DNA reads as TGTGCCAGCAGTTATGATCTAGCCACACAAGAGACCCAGTACTTC. It codes for CASSYDLATQETQYF.